Presented here are 19 T cell receptor beta chains from one specimen sequenced in a study of blood T cell repertoires in COVID-19. The protocol was immunoSEQ multiplex PCR, while the TCRdb copy is restricted to in-frame clones and leaves out a portion. The sample holds just over 150,000 clones, 80% to 95% seen once. Sample: peripheral blood. All receptors come from a woman in her 50s with acute or convalescent COVID-19.

This rearrangement joins TRBV19 to TRBJ2-1; 14 nucleotides agree with TRBD2. The germline V gene encodes CDR1 LNHDA and CDR2 SQIVND (reference sequence). The J segment lost 11 bases and the V segment lost 3 bases, leaving 3 bases of the junction unmatched. This CDR3 region has 14 residues. CDR3 region: CASSIGTSGSKQFF. The CDR3 nucleotides are TGTGCCAGTAGTATCGGGACTAGCGGGAGTAAGCAGTTCTTC.

The chain is built from TRBV5-1 and TRBJ1-2; 7 nucleotides agree with TRBD1. J gave up 4 bases and V 3 bases, and 9 bases lay outside the gene matches. The V gene's germline CDR1 is SGHRS and CDR2 YFSETQ. The CDR3 length is 15 residues. CDR3 residues: CASSSTSGTAYGYTF. The CDR3 nucleotides are TGCGCCAGCAGCTCGACGTCCGGGACAGCCTATGGCTACACCTTC.

The chain has TRBV2 and TRBJ1-1; 7 bases align to TRBD1. This CDR3 is 14 amino acids long. V dropped 6 bases and J dropped 4; count of bases not matched to a gene: 8. CDR1 and CDR2 (germline): SNHLY, FYNNEI. CDR3: CASSPRTGSTEAFF. The CDR3 bases are TGTGCCAGCAGCCCCCGGACAGGCTCCACTGAAGCTTTCTTT.

The chain links TRBV2 to TRBJ1-1; TRBD1 agrees at 10 bases. Germline V CDR1 and CDR2: SNHLY, FYNNEI. V was clipped by 3 bases and J by 10 bases; unmatched bases: 5. This CDR3 has 13 residues. The CDR3 bases are TGTGCCAGCAGTGATAGACAGGGGGCAGGAGCTTTCTTT. Residues: CASSDRQGAGAFF.

As concerns this clone: Other DNA sequences within the sample encode an identical CDR3. The V gene is TRBV15, the J gene TRBJ1-1; 7 bases match TRBD1. CDR1 is LNHNV and CDR2 is YYDKDF in the germline V gene (reference sequence). J lost 4 bases, V lost 3 bases, and 2 bases had no gene match. The CDR3 has 13 amino acids. CDR3 sequence reads: CATSSPGGTEAFF. CDR3 DNA: TGTGCCACCAGCAGCCCAGGGGGCACTGAAGCTTTCTTT.

The V and J genes are TRBV12-5 and TRBJ1-1; D unclear. V shed 6 bases and J shed 0 bases, with 20 bases lying between them. The length of the CDR3 is 17 residues. Germline CDR1 LGHNT, CDR2 FRNRAP. The CDR3 nucleotides read TGTGCTAGTGGCCGCCCCCCCTTTACAGAAATGAACACTGAAGCTTTCTTT. Translating it yields CASGRPPFTEMNTEAFF.

J is TRBJ2-7 and V is TRBV7-2; 9 bases are a match to TRBD1. J gave up 3 bases and V 5 bases, and 5 bases lay outside the gene matches. The CDR3 sequence is 14 residues long. Germline V lookup: CDR1 SGHTA, CDR2 FQGNSA. CDR3 nucleotides: TGTGCCAGCAGCACGGGACAGGGTTTCTACGAGCAGTACTTC. It codes for CASSTGQGFYEQYF. Complete variable domain (other parts from reference TRBV7-2 and TRBJ2-7): GAGVSQSPSNKVTEKGKDVELRCDPISGHTALYWYRQSLGQGLEFLIYFQGNSAPDKSGLPSDRFSAERTGGSVSTLTIQRTQQEDSAVYLCASSTGQGFYEQYFGPGTRLTVT.

The rearrangement uses TRBV4-3 and TRBJ1-1, with D unresolved. CDR1 is LGHNA, CDR2 YSLEER, per germline. The CDR3 extends over 20 amino acids. Trimming pared 1 base from V and 3 bases from J, leaving 27 bases between. CDR3 protein: CASSQVPRRDSGEEDTEAFF. In DNA, the CDR3 is TGCGCCAGCAGCCAAGTTCCCCGGCGGGATAGTGGGGAGGAGGACACTGAAGCTTTCTTT.

The rearrangement joins TRBV7-8 to TRBJ2-2; unclear D gene. Germline-derived CDR1 and CDR2 are SGHVS and FQNEAQ. The CDR3 is 14 residues long. Trimming left V 3 bases short and J 1 base short, with 6 bases between. CDR3 in amino acids: CASSFGRNTGELFF. The CDR3 bases are TGTGCCAGCAGCTTTGGCAGGAACACCGGGGAGCTGTTTTTT.

Comments on this clone: The same CDR3 can be traced to other DNA sequences in this sample. The V call is TRBV15, the J call TRBJ2-7; D is perhaps TRBD1 (6 bases). Trimming took off 0 bases at V and 2 bases at J, with 8 bases between the two ends. The CDR3 is 14 amino acids. Germline CDR1 and CDR2: LNHNV and YYDKDF (reference sequence). CDR3 loop: CATSRDGTTYEQYF. The CDR3 DNA reads TGTGCCACCAGCAGAGATGGGACAACCTACGAGCAGTACTTC.

This chain links TRBV4-1 with TRBJ2-1; D possibly corresponds to TRBD2 (6 bases). This CDR3 is 15 amino acids long. Germline assignment: CDR1 MGHRA and CDR2 YSYEKL. V was pared by 4 bases and J by 2 bases, with 12 bases between. CDR3 nucleotide sequence: TGCGCCAGCAGCCTCGGGACTGTCGCCTACAATGAGCAGTTCTTC. Protein sequence: CASSLGTVAYNEQFF.

This clone was found once. This chain links TRBV28 with TRBJ1-2; D gene uncertain. This CDR3 is built from 13 residues. Germline CDR1 MDHEN, CDR2 SYDVKM. V was clipped by 3 bases and J by 1 base, with 6 bases between them. The CDR3 spells CASSFGDNYGYTF. The CDR3 DNA is TGTGCCAGCAGTTTCGGGGATAACTATGGCTACACCTTC.

V and J are TRBV4-2 and TRBJ1-1, with a tentative D call TRBD1 (6 bases). Germline loops: CDR1 LGHNA, CDR2 YNFKEQ. CDR3 length: 16 residues. Trimming took 0 bases from V and 4 from J, leaving 15 bases between them. The CDR3 coding sequence is TGTGCCAGCAGCCAAGACCCCGTTGGACAGATCACTGAAGCTTTCTTT. This sequence encodes CASSQDPVGQITEAFF.

This sequence joins TRBV7-8 and TRBJ2-7; TRBD1 matches at 7 bases. Germline loops: CDR1 SGHVS, CDR2 FQNEAQ. The V gene end was trimmed by 5 bases and the J gene end by 2 bases; junction bases not matched to a gene: 24. The CDR3 has 20 residues. The chain's CDR3 is CASSLKPNSPGTVNPYEQYF. The CDR3 DNA reads as TGTGCCAGCAGCCTAAAACCCAATTCGCCCGGGACAGTTAACCCCTACGAGCAGTACTTC.

This clone was counted a single time. The chain couples TRBV19 to TRBJ2-1; TRBD2 matches at 11 bases. CDR1 LNHDA and CDR2 SQIVND come from the germline V gene (reference sequence). The CDR3 loop spans 16 amino acids. V lost 5 bases to trimming and J lost 5 bases; unmatched junction nucleotides: 8. CDR3 nucleotides: TGTGCCAGTAGTCCTGCCGGGACTAGCGGTAACAATGAGCAGTTCTTC. Its protein is CASSPAGTSGNNEQFF.

The chain uses TRBV11-2 and TRBJ2-1, with 9 bases identical to TRBD1. Germline loops: CDR1 SGHAT, CDR2 FQNNGV. This CDR3 is built from 15 residues. With V trimmed by 4 bases and J by 7 bases, 8 bases remained unmatched. The CDR3 bases are TGTGCCAGCAGCTCCCGGGACAGGGTTAGGAATGAGCAGTTCTTC. Its protein product is CASSSRDRVRNEQFF.

CDR3 sequence (DNA): TGCGCCAGCAGCCATGGGACAGCCCTTTCACCCCTCCACTTT. Protein product: CASSHGTALSPLHF. This chain joins TRBV4-1 and TRBJ1-6, with 7 nucleotides matching TRBD1. The germline V gene encodes CDR1 MGHRA and CDR2 YSYEKL. The CDR3 consists of 14 residues. Unmatched junction bases numbered 5, after V lost 3 bases and J lost 9 bases.

The chain carries TRBV7-9 and TRBJ1-1; D gene unclear. The CDR3 runs to 15 residues. The V gene lost 1 base and the J gene lost 6 bases, with 15 bases spanning the gap. Germline assignment: CDR1 SEHNR and CDR2 FQNEAQ (reference sequence). The CDR3 DNA is TGTGCCAGCAGCTTAGGTACGGGGAAAGATCCTGAAGCTTTCTTT. Residues: CASSLGTGKDPEAFF.

This clone has just one count. This chain links TRBV11-2 with TRBJ1-1; a possible D gene is TRBD1 (6 bases). In germline, CDR1 is SGHAT, CDR2 FQNNGV. There are 16 residues in the CDR3. V was cut by 5 bases and J by 8 bases, with 24 bases left in between. The CDR3 DNA is TGTGCCAGCAGCCTGCCCGTGGCAGGGGCTAAGGGAGAAGCTTTCTTT. Its translation is CASSLPVAGAKGEAFF.